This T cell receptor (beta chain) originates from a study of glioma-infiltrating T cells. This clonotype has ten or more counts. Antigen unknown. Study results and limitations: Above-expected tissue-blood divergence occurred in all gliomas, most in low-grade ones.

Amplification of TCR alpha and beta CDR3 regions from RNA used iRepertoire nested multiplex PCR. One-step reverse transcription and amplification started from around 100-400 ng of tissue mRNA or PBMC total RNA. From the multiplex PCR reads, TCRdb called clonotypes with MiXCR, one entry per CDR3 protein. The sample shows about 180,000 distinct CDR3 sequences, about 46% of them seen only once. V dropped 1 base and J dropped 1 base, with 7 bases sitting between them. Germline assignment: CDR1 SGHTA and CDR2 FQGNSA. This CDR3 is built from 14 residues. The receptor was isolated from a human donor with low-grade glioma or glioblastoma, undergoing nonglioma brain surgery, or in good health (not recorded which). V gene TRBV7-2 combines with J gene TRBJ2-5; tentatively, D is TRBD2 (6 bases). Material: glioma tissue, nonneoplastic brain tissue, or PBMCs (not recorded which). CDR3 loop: CASSLGSGQETQYF. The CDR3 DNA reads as TGTGCCAGCAGCTTAGGTAGCGGCCAAGAGACCCAGTACTTC.